This T cell receptor (beta chain) came from a study of T cells in women clearing cervical HPV infection. Sequencing was performed with immunoSEQ multiplex PCR; in TCRdb, only in-frame clones are kept and a portion is missing. This sample's table reports about 16,000 clones. This sequence was found in a woman between 18 and 69 years old with a cervical HPV16 infection that either progressed to CIN3+ or cleared (not recorded which). The sample consisted of blood buffy coat.

The CDR3 loop reads CASSPQQGYTEAFF. Incomplete CDR3 DNA: TGTGCCAGCAGCCCGCAACAGGGTTACACTGAA. The chain joins TRBV7-6 to TRBJ1-1; perhaps TRBD1 as D (6 bases). The missing CDR3 end, 3 residues past where the read stops, is filled in from the germline J gene. V lost 5 bases to trimming and J lost 3 bases, with 13 bases between them. CDR1 and CDR2 from the germline V gene are SGHVS and FNYEAQ. The CDR3 loop spans 14 amino acids.